The T cell receptor beta chain under discussion was sequenced for a study of cytomegalovirus exposure and HLA in healthy donors. 13 Jbeta primers and 60 Vbeta primers were used for the PCR. TCRdb's table, derived via immunoSEQ multiplex PCR, lists solely in-frame clones and lacks some. The sample records about 150,000 clones, about 64% being singletons. Germline V gene data show CDR1 as MNHEY and CDR2 as SMNVEV (reference sequence). Trimming removed 7 bases from V and 1 base from J; junction bases left unmatched: 6. This CDR3 comprises 15 residues. The V and J genes are TRBV27 and TRBJ2-3; TRBD1 agrees at 9 bases. The material sequenced was PBMCs. The TCR was taken from a woman aged 55-69 years in good health and CMV-seropositive. CDR3 residues: CASTDRGIGTDTQYF. DNA for the CDR3: TGTGCCAGCACCGACAGGGGGATTGGCACAGATACGCAGTATTTT.